This TCR beta chain is from a study of OX40 agonist ivuxolimab in advanced cancers. Study-level information: Partial responses were observed in three patients, of whom one had hepatocellular carcinoma and two had cutaneous melanoma. Study-level findings and limits: Expanded peripheral T cell antigen specificity was not determined.

As to this clone: The antigen is undetermined.

Profiling relied on immunoSEQ multiplex PCR, and the TCRdb table lists in-frame clones only, not all of them. The sample contains tens of thousands of clones, roughly nine tenths of which appear only once. The specimen comprised CD4+ or CD8+ T cells sorted from blood, sampled in a trial of the OX40 agonist ivuxolimab. The TCR was taken from an adult with an advanced solid tumor such as melanoma, head and neck, liver or kidney cancer.

CDR3 residues: CASSPWTHSQETQYF. Written as DNA, the CDR3 is TGTGCCAGCAGCCCTTGGACACACTCACAAGAGACCCAGTACTTC. The rearrangement uses TRBV7-9 and TRBJ2-5; D might be TRBD1 (5 bases). V lost 5 bases to trimming and J lost 2 bases, with 15 bases between them. This CDR3 contains 15 residues. CDR1 SEHNR and CDR2 FQNEAQ come from the germline V gene (reference sequence).